This T cell receptor beta chain was captured by sequencing in a study of T cell repertoires in cytomegalovirus infection. TCRdb used MiXCR to reprocess the reads, holding one entry per CDR3 protein. The profile covers about 530,000 distinct CDR3 sequences, with about 25% appearing a single time and approximately 13% taken by the ten largest. Germline trimming cut 3 bases from V and 1 base from J; bases unmatched to any gene: 7. The CDR3 runs to 16 residues. Germline V lookup: CDR1 MNHEY, CDR2 SMNVEV (reference sequence). This clonotype was counted many times. The rearrangement links TRBV27 to TRBJ1-2, with 8 bases identical to TRBD1. Sequenced: PBMCs. The clonotype comes from a human donor in good health (CMV status not recorded). Some clones in this sample may be carry-over from other donors' samples. CDR3 amino acids: CASSFGTGALNYGYTF. CDR3 nucleotide sequence: TGTGCCAGCAGTTTCGGGACAGGCGCCCTTAACTATGGCTACACCTTC.